This TCR beta chain was recorded in a study of blood T cells in healthy people across ages. General study points: Getting older went along with TCR beta diversity per million T cells dropping roughly linearly.

This CDR3 has 15 amino acids. Looked up from germline, CDR1 is LGHDT and CDR2 is YNNKEL (reference sequence). V lost 6 bases, J lost 4 bases, and 13 bases lay in between. In the case of this clonotype: The antigen remains undetermined.

The authors ran a second PCR of roughly 6 to 12 cycles using a sample-barcoded 5' primer and a J-beta primer mix. One entry per CDR3 protein results from TCRdb running MiXCR on the 5' RACE reads. The data contain under 1,000,000 distinct CDR3 sequences, around 36% of them singletons. The sequence was obtained from a young man in good health. The chain links TRBV3-1 to TRBJ2-6; a weak D match, TRBD1 (5 bases). Material for sequencing was blood. CDR3 sequence reads: CASSQGNKGANVLTF. The CDR3 DNA reads as TGTGCCAGCAGTCAGGGTAACAAGGGGGCCAACGTCCTGACTTTC. Based on the CDR3 plus reference TRBV3-1 and TRBJ2-6, the full variable domain is DTAVSQTPKYLVTQMGNDKSIKCEQNLGHDTMYWYKQDSKKFLKIMFSYNNKELIINETVPNRFSPKSPDKAHLNLHINSLELGDSAVYFCASSQGNKGANVLTFGAGSRLTVL.